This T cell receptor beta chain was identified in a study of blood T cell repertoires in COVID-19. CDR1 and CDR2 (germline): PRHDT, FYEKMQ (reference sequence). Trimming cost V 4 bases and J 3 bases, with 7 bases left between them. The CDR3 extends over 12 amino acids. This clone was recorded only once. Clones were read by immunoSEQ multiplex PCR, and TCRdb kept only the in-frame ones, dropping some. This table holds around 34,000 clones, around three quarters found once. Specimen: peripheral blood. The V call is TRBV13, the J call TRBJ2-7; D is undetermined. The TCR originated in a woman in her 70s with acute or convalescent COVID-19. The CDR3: CASSSGHYEQYF. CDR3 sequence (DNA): TGTGCCAGCAGCTCAGGCCACTACGAGCAGTACTTC.